The T cell receptor (beta chain) described here comes from a study of identical twins. Whole-study results and caveats: Findings depended on cross-sectional statistics rather than tracking the same donors. Out-of-frame alpha sequences common to twins were enriched for low generation probability. Abundant beta clonotypes from cord blood had fewer insertions, unlike memory repertoires, which showed none.

Per the germline V gene, CDR1 is ENHRY and CDR2 is SYGVKD. This CDR3 contains 16 residues. V gave up 0 bases and J gave up 6 bases, with 12 bases separating them. This clonotype was recorded many times. Its antigen is not identified. TCRdb reprocessed the 5' RACE reads via MiXCR and lists one record per CDR3 protein. The sample holds 700,000 to 950,000 distinct CDR3 sequences; roughly an eighth are singletons and the top ten take around 1.6%. These same data were also listed under a study on yellow fever vaccine responses in identical twins.

The gene calls are TRBV10-3 and TRBJ1-6; D is unresolved. The sequence came from a woman under 30 in good health. Sample: PBMCs. CDR3 sequence reads: CAISESFQSGNSPLHF. As DNA, the CDR3 is TGTGCCATCAGTGAGTCCTTCCAGTCGGGTAATTCACCCCTCCACTTT.